These T cell receptor beta chains were read from a single sample in a study of T cell responses to AZD1222 COVID-19 vaccine. Data came from immunoSEQ multiplex PCR; TCRdb stores just in-frame clones and leaves some out. The sample lists some 150,000 clones, just over 90% occurring once. The sequenced sample was peripheral blood, obtained on day 0 of AZD1222 vaccination. These receptors were collected from an adult in good health. Both conserved end residues are part of each CDR3. The D gene is left open where the match is weak. A clone size is listed for some rows: how often the clone was seen (once, few, many), or a class if it is expanded.

V: TRBV24-1
J: TRBJ1-4
size: -
D: TRBD1
CDR3: CATSDQDVRDRATNEKLFF
DNA: TGTGCCACCAGTGATCAAGACGTCAGGGACAGGGCAACTAATGAAAAACTGTTTTTT

V: TRBV27
J: TRBJ1-4
size: -
D: -
CDR3: CASSGVGLGEKLFF
DNA: TGTGCCAGTTCAGGGGTGGGGCTGGGGGAAAAACTGTTTTTT

V: TRBV3-1/TRBV3-2
J: TRBJ2-7
size: -
D: TRBD2
CDR3: CASSQVAGPYEQYF
DNA: TGTGCCAGCAGCCAAGTAGCGGGGCCCTACGAGCAGTACTTC

V: TRBV19
J: TRBJ1-5
size: -
D: -
CDR3: CASSLIYSNQPQHF
DNA: TGTGCCAGTAGCCTCATATACAGCAATCAGCCCCAGCATTTT

V: TRBV7-3
J: TRBJ1-1
size: once
D: TRBD1
CDR3: CASSRDRQTEAFF
DNA: TGTGCCAGCAGCCGGGACAGGCAGACTGAAGCTTTCTTT

V: TRBV12-3/TRBV12-4
J: TRBJ2-4
size: -
D: TRBD2
CDR3: CASSASGKNIQYF
DNA: TGTGCCAGCAGCGCTAGCGGTAAAAACATTCAGTACTTC

V: TRBV7-8
J: TRBJ2-1
size: -
D: -
CDR3: CASSLMGNEQFF
DNA: TGTGCCAGCAGCTTAATGGGAAATGAGCAGTTCTTC

V: TRBV24-1
J: TRBJ2-3
size: once
D: -
CDR3: CATSDVQGGLSTDTQYF
DNA: TGTGCCACCAGTGACGTTCAGGGTGGACTTAGCACAGATACGCAGTATTTT

V: TRBV19
J: TRBJ2-4
size: -
D: -
CDR3: CASSIVGGASKNIQYF
DNA: TGTGCCAGTAGTATAGTGGGGGGGGCTTCCAAAAACATTCAGTACTTC

V: TRBV6-6
J: TRBJ2-7
size: -
D: -
CDR3: CASSYFREGGEQYF
DNA: TGTGCCAGCAGTTACTTCAGGGAAGGGGGCGAGCAGTACTTC

V: TRBV2
J: TRBJ2-1
size: -
D: -
CDR3: CASGYNEQFF
DNA: TGTGCCAGCGGTTACAATGAGCAGTTCTTC

V: TRBV5-1
J: TRBJ1-3
size: few
D: TRBD1
CDR3: CASSRTGLVSGNTIYF
DNA: TGCGCCAGCAGCCGGACAGGGTTAGTCAGTGGAAACACCATATATTTT

V: TRBV5-1
J: TRBJ2-2
size: -
D: TRBD1
CDR3: CASRTEGQMNTGELFF
DNA: TGCGCCAGCAGAACCGAGGGACAGATGAACACCGGGGAGCTGTTTTTT

V: TRBV2
J: TRBJ2-3
size: -
D: -
CDR3: CASSDLAVGGLGTDTQYF
DNA: TGTGCCAGCAGTGATCTAGCGGTGGGGGGGCTCGGAACAGATACGCAGTATTTT

V: TRBV10-2
J: TRBJ1-1
size: -
D: -
CDR3: CASSDSGLRGKNTEAFF
DNA: TGCGCCAGCAGTGATTCGGGCCTAAGGGGGAAAAACACTGAAGCTTTCTTT

V: TRBV5-1
J: TRBJ1-6
size: -
D: -
CDR3: CASSPWGGNSPLHF
DNA: TGCGCCAGCAGCCCGTGGGGGGGGAATTCACCCCTCCACTTT

V: TRBV10-1
J: TRBJ2-3
size: -
D: TRBD2
CDR3: CASSEGTSVSPQYF
DNA: TGCGCCAGCAGTGAGGGGACTAGCGTATCCCCGCAGTATTTT

V: TRBV5-1
J: TRBJ1-2
size: -
D: -
CDR3: CASSLSPETNYGYTF
DNA: TGCGCCAGCAGCTTGTCGCCAGAGACTAACTATGGCTACACCTTC

V: TRBV24-1
J: TRBJ2-5
size: -
D: -
CDR3: CATSDSRVFGETQYF
DNA: TGTGCCACCAGTGACAGTCGGGTATTCGGGGAGACCCAGTACTTC

V: TRBV27
J: TRBJ2-4
size: -
D: TRBD1
CDR3: CASSLFPPDRALTNIQYF
DNA: TGTGCCAGCAGTTTATTCCCCCCAGACAGGGCGCTGACTAACATTCAGTACTTC

V: TRBV29-1
J: TRBJ1-5
size: -
D: -
CDR3: CSAASSPNQPQHF
DNA: TGCAGCGCCGCCAGTTCGCCCAATCAGCCCCAGCATTTT

V: TRBV7-8
J: TRBJ1-1
size: -
D: -
CDR3: CASSLGAGRQTEAFF
DNA: TGTGCCAGCAGCTTAGGGGCGGGACGACAAACTGAAGCTTTCTTT

V: TRBV11-2
J: TRBJ2-7
size: -
D: -
CDR3: CASSLGSYEQYF
DNA: TGTGCCAGCAGCTTAGGCTCCTACGAGCAGTACTTC

V: TRBV4-1
J: TRBJ1-2
size: -
D: -
CDR3: CASSQGQENYGYTF
DNA: TGCGCCAGCAGCCAAGGACAGGAGAACTATGGCTACACCTTC

V: TRBV19
J: TRBJ2-7
size: -
D: TRBD1
CDR3: CASSRDRSYEQYF
DNA: TGTGCCAGTAGCCGGGACAGGTCTTACGAGCAGTACTTC

V: TRBV2
J: TRBJ2-1
size: -
D: TRBD2
CDR3: CASGLWQRELEQFF
DNA: TGTGCCAGCGGGTTATGGCAGCGGGAATTAGAGCAGTTCTTC

V: TRBV7-2
J: TRBJ2-6
size: -
D: -
CDR3: CASSLGGSGANVLTF
DNA: TGTGCCAGCAGCCTCGGGGGCTCTGGGGCCAACGTCCTGACTTTC

V: TRBV4-2
J: TRBJ1-5
size: -
D: -
CDR3: CASSQALNQPQHF
DNA: TGTGCCAGCAGCCAAGCCCTGAATCAGCCCCAGCATTTT

V: TRBV7-2
J: TRBJ2-1
size: once
D: -
CDR3: CASSSGWVSNEQFF
DNA: TGTGCCAGCAGCTCCGGTTGGGTGTCTAATGAGCAGTTCTTC

V: TRBV5-6
J: TRBJ2-7
size: -
D: -
CDR3: CASSRRTTYEQYF
DNA: TGTGCCAGCAGTAGACGGACGACCTACGAGCAGTACTTC

V: TRBV3-1/TRBV3-2
J: TRBJ1-1
size: -
D: -
CDR3: CASSPWTEGYTEAFF
DNA: TGTGCCAGCAGCCCTTGGACGGAGGGTTATACTGAAGCTTTCTTT

V: TRBV3-1/TRBV3-2
J: TRBJ2-5
size: -
D: TRBD1
CDR3: CASSPGTGKIQYF
DNA: TGTGCCAGCAGTCCCGGGACAGGGAAAATCCAGTACTTC

V: TRBV20-1
J: TRBJ1-6
size: -
D: -
CDR3: CSASAEGDSPLHF
DNA: TGCAGTGCTAGTGCCGAGGGTGATTCACCCCTCCACTTT

V: TRBV23-1
J: TRBJ2-5
size: -
D: -
CDR3: CASSLLGAGETQYF
DNA: TGCGCCAGCAGCCTTCTGGGTGCGGGGGAGACCCAGTACTTC

V: TRBV6-5
J: TRBJ1-3
size: -
D: -
CDR3: CASGRQETIGNTIYF
DNA: TGTGCCAGCGGTAGACAGGAGACAATTGGAAACACCATATATTTT

V: TRBV27
J: TRBJ1-6
size: -
D: -
CDR3: CASSLGGSSYNSPLHF
DNA: TGTGCCAGCAGTTTAGGAGGGAGCTCCTATAATTCACCCCTCCACTTT

V: TRBV19
J: TRBJ1-4
size: once
D: -
CDR3: CASSIGQGNEKLFF
DNA: TGTGCCAGTAGTATAGGGCAGGGTAATGAAAAACTGTTTTTT

V: TRBV7-9
J: TRBJ1-1
size: -
D: -
CDR3: CASSLDQTEAFF
DNA: TGTGCCAGCAGCTTAGATCAAACTGAAGCTTTCTTT

V: TRBV4-2
J: TRBJ2-1
size: -
D: TRBD2
CDR3: CASSQESLAGYNEQFF
DNA: TGTGCCAGCAGCCAAGAAAGCCTAGCGGGATACAATGAGCAGTTCTTC

V: TRBV30
J: TRBJ1-3
size: -
D: -
CDR3: CAWSTGGNTIYF
DNA: TGTGCCTGGAGTACCGGGGGAAACACCATATATTTT